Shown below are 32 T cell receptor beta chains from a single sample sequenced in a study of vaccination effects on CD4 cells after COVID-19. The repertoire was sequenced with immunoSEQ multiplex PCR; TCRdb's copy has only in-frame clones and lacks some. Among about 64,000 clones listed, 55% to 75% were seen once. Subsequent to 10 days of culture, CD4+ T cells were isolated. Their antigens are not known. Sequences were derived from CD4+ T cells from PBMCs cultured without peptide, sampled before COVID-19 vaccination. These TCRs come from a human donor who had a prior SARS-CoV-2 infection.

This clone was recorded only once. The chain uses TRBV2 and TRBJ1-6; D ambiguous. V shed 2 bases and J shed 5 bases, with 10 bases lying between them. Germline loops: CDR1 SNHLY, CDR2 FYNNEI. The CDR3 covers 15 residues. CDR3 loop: CASSEWQPNNSPLHF. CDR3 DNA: TGTGCCAGCAGTGAATGGCAGCCAAATAATTCACCCCTCCACTTT.

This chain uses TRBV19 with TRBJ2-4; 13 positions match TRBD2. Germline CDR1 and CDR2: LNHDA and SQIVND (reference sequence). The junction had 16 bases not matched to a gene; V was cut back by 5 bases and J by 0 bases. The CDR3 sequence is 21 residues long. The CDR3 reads CASSLSGTSGEWFLAKNIQYF. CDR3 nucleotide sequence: TGTGCCAGTAGTTTATCCGGGACTAGCGGGGAGTGGTTCCTAGCCAAAAACATTCAGTACTTC.

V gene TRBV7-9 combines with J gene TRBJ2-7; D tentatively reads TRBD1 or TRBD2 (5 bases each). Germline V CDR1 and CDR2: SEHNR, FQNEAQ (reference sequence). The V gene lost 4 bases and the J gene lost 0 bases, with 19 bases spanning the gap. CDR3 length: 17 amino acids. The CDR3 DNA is TGTGCCAGCAGCTCCTATAGAGTCGGGACGGGCTCCTACGAGCAGTACTTC. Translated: CASSSYRVGTGSYEQYF.

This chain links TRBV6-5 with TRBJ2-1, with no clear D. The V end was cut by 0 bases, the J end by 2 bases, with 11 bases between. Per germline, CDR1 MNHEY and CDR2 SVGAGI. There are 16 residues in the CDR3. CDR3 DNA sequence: TGTGCCAGCAGTTACTCCATTGATAGGACCTACAATGAGCAGTTCTTC. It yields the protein CASSYSIDRTYNEQFF.

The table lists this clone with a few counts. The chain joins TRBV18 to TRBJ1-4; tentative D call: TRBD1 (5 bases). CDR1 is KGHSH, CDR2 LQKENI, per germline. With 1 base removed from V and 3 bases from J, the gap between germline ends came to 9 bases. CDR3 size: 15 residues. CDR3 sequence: CASSPLVTANEKLFF. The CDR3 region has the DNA TGTGCCAGCTCACCACTAGTGACAGCTAATGAAAAACTGTTTTTT.

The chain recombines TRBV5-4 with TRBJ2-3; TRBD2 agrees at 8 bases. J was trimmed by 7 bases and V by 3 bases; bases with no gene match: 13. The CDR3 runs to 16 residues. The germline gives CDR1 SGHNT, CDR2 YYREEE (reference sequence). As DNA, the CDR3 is TGTGCCAGCAGCTCCGGAGCGGGGGCCCTTCTATATACGCAGTATTTT. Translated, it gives CASSSGAGALLYTQYF.

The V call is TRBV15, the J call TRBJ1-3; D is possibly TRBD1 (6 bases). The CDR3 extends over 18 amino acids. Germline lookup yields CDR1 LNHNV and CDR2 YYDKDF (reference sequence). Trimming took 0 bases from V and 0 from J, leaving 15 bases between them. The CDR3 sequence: CATSRDRPGAVSGNTIYF. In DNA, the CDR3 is TGTGCCACCAGCAGAGATAGGCCGGGGGCAGTCTCTGGAAACACCATATATTTT.

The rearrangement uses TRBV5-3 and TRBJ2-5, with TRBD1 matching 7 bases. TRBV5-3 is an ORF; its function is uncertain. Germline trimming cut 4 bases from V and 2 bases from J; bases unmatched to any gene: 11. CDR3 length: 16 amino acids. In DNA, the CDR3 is TGTGCCAGAAGCAAGAACCCCGGGACAGAACAAGAGACCCAGTACTTC. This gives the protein CARSKNPGTEQETQYF.

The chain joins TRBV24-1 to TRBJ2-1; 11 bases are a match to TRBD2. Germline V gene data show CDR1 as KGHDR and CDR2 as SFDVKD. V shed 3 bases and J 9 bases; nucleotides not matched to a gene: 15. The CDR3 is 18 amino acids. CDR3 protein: CATSDPLGLAGGPGEQFF. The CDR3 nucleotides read TGTGCCACCAGTGATCCACTCGGGCTAGCGGGAGGCCCGGGTGAGCAGTTCTTC.

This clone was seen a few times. The CDR3 region is CASSSQGSSGANVLTF. The CDR3 coding sequence is TGTGCCAGTAGCTCCCAGGGAAGCTCTGGGGCCAACGTCCTGACTTTC. The chain links TRBV19 to TRBJ2-6, with a possible D match to TRBD1 (5 bases). This CDR3 contains 16 residues. Germline V lookup: CDR1 LNHDA, CDR2 SQIVND (reference sequence). V lost 6 bases, J lost 0 bases, and 12 bases lay in between.

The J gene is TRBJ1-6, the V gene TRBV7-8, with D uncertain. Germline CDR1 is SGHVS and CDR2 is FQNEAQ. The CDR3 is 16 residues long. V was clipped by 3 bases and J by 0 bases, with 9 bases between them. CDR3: CASSFTGSSYNSPLHF. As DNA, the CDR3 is TGTGCCAGCAGCTTCACGGGGAGCTCCTATAATTCACCCCTCCACTTT.

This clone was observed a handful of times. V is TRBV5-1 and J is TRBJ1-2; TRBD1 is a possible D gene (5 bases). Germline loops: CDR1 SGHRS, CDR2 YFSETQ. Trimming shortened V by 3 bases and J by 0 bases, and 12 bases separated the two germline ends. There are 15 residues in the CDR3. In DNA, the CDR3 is TGCGCCAGCAGCTCCGGGACCGACACTAACTATGGCTACACCTTC. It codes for CASSSGTDTNYGYTF.

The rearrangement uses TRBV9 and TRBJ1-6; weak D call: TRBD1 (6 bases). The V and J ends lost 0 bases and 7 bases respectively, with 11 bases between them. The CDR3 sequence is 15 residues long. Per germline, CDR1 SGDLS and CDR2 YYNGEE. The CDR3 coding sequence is TGTGCCAGCAGCGTAGGCGGGACAATGAATTCACCCCTCCACTTT. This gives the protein CASSVGGTMNSPLHF.

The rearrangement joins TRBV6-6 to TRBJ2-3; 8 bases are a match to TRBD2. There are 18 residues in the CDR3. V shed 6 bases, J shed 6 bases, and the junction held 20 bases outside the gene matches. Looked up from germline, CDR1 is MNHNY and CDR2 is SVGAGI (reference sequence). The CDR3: CASSRFPSLADKGDTQYF. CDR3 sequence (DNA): TGTGCCAGCAGCCGATTCCCCTCACTAGCGGACAAAGGGGATACGCAGTATTTT.

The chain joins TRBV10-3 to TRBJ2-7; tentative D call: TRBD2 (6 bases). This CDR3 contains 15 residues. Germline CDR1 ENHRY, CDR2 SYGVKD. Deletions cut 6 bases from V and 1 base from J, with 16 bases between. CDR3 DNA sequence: TGTGCCATCAGACCAGCGGGTTCGAAATCCTACGAGCAGTACTTC. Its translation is CAIRPAGSKSYEQYF.

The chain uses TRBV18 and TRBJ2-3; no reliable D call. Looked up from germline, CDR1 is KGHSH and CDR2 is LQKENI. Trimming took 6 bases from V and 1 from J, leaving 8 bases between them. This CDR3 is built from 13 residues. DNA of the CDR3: TGTGCCAGCTCGCAGGTGGGCACAGATACGCAGTATTTT. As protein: CASSQVGTDTQYF. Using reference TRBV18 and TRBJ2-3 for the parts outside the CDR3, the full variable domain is NAGVMQNPRHLVRRRGQEARLRCSPMKGHSHVYWYRQLPEEGLKFMVYLQKENIIDESGMPKERFSAEFPKEGPSILRIQQVVRGDSAAYFCASSQVGTDTQYFGPGTRLTVL.

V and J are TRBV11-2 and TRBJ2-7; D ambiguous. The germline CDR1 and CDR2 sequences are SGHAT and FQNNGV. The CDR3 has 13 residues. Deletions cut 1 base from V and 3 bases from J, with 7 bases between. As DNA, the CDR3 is TGTGCCAGCAGCTTAGTAATCAACTACGAGCAGTACTTC. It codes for CASSLVINYEQYF.

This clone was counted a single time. CDR3 nucleotides: TGTGCCAGCAGTTCCCAGGGTAGGTGGGAACTGTTTTTT. This gives the protein CASSSQGRWELFF. The chain employs TRBV28 and TRBJ1-4; possible D gene TRBD1, 5 bases. The CDR3 consists of 13 residues. The germline V and J ends were trimmed by 4 bases and 12 bases, with 15 bases remaining between them. The germline V gene encodes CDR1 MDHEN and CDR2 SYDVKM.

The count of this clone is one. The CDR3 DNA follows: TGTGCCAGCACTTACGACAGTGAGCAGTACTTC. Translation: CASTYDSEQYF. This chain connects TRBV2 to TRBJ2-7; a weak D match, TRBD1 (5 bases). The germline V gene encodes CDR1 SNHLY and CDR2 FYNNEI. The CDR3 sequence is 11 residues long. V lost 7 bases to trimming and J lost 7 bases, with 11 bases between them.

The CDR3 DNA reads as TGTGCCAGCTCACCACCCCGCACCCGAGGGACCCAGTACTTC. Amino acids: CASSPPRTRGTQYF. V and J are TRBV18 and TRBJ2-5, with D unclear. This CDR3 contains 14 residues. Per the germline V gene, CDR1 is KGHSH and CDR2 is LQKENI. Trimming took off 0 bases at V and 7 bases at J, with 12 bases between the two ends.

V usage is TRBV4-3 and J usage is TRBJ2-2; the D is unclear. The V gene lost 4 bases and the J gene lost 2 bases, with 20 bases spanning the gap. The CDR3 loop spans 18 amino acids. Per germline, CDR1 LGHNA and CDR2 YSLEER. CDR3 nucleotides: TGCGCCAGCAGCCGATACTCAAAATTGACTGCCAACACCGGGGAGCTGTTTTTT. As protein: CASSRYSKLTANTGELFF.

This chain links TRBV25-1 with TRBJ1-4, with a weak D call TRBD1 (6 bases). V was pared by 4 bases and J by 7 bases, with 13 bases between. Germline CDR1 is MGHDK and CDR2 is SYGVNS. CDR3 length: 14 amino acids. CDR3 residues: CASSGEGGSEKLFF. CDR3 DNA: TGTGCCAGCAGTGGCGAGGGGGGGAGTGAAAAACTGTTTTTT. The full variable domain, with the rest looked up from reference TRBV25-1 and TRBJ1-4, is EADIYQTPRYLVIGTGKKITLECSQTMGHDKMYWYQQDPGMELHLIHYSYGVNSTEKGDLSSESTVSRIRTEHFPLTLESARPSHTSQYLCASSGEGGSEKLFFGSGTQLSVL.

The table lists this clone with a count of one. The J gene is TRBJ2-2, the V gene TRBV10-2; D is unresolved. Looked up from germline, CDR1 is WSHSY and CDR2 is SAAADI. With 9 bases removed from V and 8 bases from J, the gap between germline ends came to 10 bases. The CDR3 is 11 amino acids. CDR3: CARTSVGELFF. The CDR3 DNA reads TGCGCCAGGACAAGTGTGGGGGAGCTGTTTTTT.

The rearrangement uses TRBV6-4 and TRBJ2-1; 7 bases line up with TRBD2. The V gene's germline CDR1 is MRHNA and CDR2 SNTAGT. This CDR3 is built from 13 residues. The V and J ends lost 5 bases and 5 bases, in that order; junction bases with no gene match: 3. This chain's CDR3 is CASSRSGNNEQFF. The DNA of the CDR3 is TGTGCCAGCAGTCGGAGCGGGAACAATGAGCAGTTCTTC.

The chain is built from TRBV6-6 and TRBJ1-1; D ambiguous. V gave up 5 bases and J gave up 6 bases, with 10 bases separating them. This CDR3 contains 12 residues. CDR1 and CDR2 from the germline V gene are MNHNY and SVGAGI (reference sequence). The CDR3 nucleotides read TGTGCCAGCAGTCGGTCCGTCCCTGAAGCTTTCTTT. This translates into CASSRSVPEAFF.

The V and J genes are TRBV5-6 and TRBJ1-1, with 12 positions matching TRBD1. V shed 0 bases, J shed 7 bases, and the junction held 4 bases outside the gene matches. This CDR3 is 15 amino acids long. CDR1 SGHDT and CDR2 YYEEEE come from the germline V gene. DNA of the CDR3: TGTGCCAGCAGCTTGGCGCGGGACAGGGGGCTTGAAGCTTTCTTT. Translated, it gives CASSLARDRGLEAFF.

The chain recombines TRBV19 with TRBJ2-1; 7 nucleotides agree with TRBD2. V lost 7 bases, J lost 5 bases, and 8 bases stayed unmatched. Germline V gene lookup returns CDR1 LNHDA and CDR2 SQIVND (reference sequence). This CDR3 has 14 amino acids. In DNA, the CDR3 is TGTGCCAGTACGGGGCGGGGGAGACACAATGAGCAGTTCTTC. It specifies CASTGRGRHNEQFF.

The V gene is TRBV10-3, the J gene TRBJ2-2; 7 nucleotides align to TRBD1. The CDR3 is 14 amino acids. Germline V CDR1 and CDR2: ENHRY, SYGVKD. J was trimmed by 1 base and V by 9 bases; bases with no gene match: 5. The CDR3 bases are TGTGCCATTGCCGGGACAGAGAACACCGGGGAGCTGTTTTTT. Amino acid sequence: CAIAGTENTGELFF.

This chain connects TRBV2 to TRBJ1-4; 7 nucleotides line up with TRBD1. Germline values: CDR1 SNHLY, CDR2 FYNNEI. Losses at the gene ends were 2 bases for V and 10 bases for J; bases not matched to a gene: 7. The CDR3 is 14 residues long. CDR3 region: CASSERGREPKLFF. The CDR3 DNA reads TGTGCCAGCAGTGAAAGGGGGCGCGAACCAAAACTGTTTTTT.

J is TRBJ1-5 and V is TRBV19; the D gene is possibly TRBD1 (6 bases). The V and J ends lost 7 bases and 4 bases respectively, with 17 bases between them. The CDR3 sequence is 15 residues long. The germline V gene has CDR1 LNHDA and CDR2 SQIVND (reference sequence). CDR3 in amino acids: CASTQGLNLNQPQHF. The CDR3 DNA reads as TGTGCCAGTACGCAGGGGCTCAACCTAAATCAGCCCCAGCATTTT.

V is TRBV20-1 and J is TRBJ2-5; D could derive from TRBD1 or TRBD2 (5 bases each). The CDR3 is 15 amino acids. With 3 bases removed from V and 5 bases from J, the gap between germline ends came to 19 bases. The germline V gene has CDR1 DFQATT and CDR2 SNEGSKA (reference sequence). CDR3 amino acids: CSASGTVGVQETQYF. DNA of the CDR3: TGCAGTGCTAGTGGGACGGTAGGGGTCCAGGAGACCCAGTACTTC.

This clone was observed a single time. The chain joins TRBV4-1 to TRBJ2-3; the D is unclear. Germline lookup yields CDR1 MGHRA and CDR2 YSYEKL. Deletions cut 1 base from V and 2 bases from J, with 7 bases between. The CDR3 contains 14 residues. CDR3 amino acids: CASSQVGSTDTQYF. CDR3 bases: TGCGCCAGCAGCCAAGTGGGCTCCACAGATACGCAGTATTTT.